This T cell receptor beta chain emerged from a study of control samples from healthy donors and cancer patients. Repertoires were generated with immunoSEQ multiplex PCR, while TCRdb's copy carries only in-frame clones and drops some. The sample carries about 170,000 clones, 91% recorded once. The CDR3 covers 13 residues. The germline gives CDR1 SGHDT, CDR2 YYEEEE. The ends were cut back, 4 bases at V and 1 base at J, with 8 bases in the middle. Material: blood. The receptor comes from a woman aged 25 to 39 in good health. The genes are TRBV5-6 and TRBJ1-1, with D maybe TRBD1 (5 bases). CDR3 region: CASSRDPNTEAFF. The CDR3 DNA reads as TGTGCCAGCAGCAGGGACCCGAACACTGAAGCTTTCTTT. Supplemented by reference TRBV5-6 and TRBJ1-1, the full variable domain reads DAGVTQSPTHLIKTRGQQVTLRCSPKSGHDTVSWYQQALGQGPQFIFQYYEEEERQRGNFPDRFSGHQFPNYSSELNVNALLLGDSALYLCASSRDPNTEAFFGQGTRLTVV.